A single T cell receptor (beta chain) is shown here with its context. The cohort comprised adults aged 18 to 89 years residing in under 25 US areas. Cohort assignment relied on participant-reported clinical history. These data come from a study of blood T cell repertoires in COVID-19. Turning to the study itself: Sources were T cells, B-cell-depleted T cells, or PBMCs; the material itself was cDNA or gDNA.

Trimming removed 2 bases at V and 0 bases at J, with 7 bases between. Germline V gene data show CDR1 as GTSNPN and CDR2 as SVGIG (reference sequence). The CDR3 covers 13 residues. Original data processing: It was from reference gene primer amplification that nucleated cell counts were estimated. Only in-frame clones appear in the TCRdb table, and some are missing; sequencing was by immunoSEQ multiplex PCR. V, J and clone size derive from that table, while D and trimming were established from the DNA sequence. The sample consists of 300,000 to 500,000 clones, approximately 90% of them appearing once. The sequence was obtained from a young woman with acute COVID-19. This chain joins TRBV30 and TRBJ1-1; D call uncertain. The sequencing input was PBMCs or T cells enriched from blood (not recorded which). CDR3 sequence reads: CAWSRGVNTEAFF. Written as DNA, the CDR3 is TGTGCCTGGAGTCGGGGTGTGAACACTGAAGCTTTCTTT. The variable domain in full, with the rest retrieved from reference TRBV30 and TRBJ1-1, is SQTIHQWPATLVQPVGSPLSLECTVEGTSNPNLYWYRQAAGRGLQLLFYSVGIGQISSEVPQNLSASRPQDRQFILSSKKLLLSDSGFYLCAWSRGVNTEAFFGQGTRLTVV.